This TCR beta chain was recovered during a study of T cell changes during pregnancy in multiple sclerosis. The method was immunoSEQ multiplex PCR; TCRdb's version includes in-frame clones alone and lacks a portion of them. The sample yields more than 85,000 clones, around 94% seen once. Germline CDR1 reads SGHRS; CDR2 reads YFSETQ. The V and J ends lost 3 bases and 1 base, in that order; junction bases with no gene match: 1. This CDR3 has 14 amino acids. Material: peripheral blood, obtained after pregnancy. This receptor was taken from a female donor in good health, enrolled as a control in a pregnancy study. V and J are TRBV5-1 and TRBJ1-1; 9 bases agree with TRBD1. The CDR3 sequence is CASSWDRANTEAFF. DNA for the CDR3: TGCGCCAGCAGCTGGGACAGGGCGAACACTGAAGCTTTCTTT. The full variable domain, with the rest looked up from reference TRBV5-1 and TRBJ1-1, is KAGVTQTPRYLIKTRGQQVTLSCSPISGHRSVSWYQQTPGQGLQFLFEYFSETQRNKGNFPGRFSGRQFSNSRSEMNVSTLELGDSALYLCASSWDRANTEAFFGQGTRLTVV.